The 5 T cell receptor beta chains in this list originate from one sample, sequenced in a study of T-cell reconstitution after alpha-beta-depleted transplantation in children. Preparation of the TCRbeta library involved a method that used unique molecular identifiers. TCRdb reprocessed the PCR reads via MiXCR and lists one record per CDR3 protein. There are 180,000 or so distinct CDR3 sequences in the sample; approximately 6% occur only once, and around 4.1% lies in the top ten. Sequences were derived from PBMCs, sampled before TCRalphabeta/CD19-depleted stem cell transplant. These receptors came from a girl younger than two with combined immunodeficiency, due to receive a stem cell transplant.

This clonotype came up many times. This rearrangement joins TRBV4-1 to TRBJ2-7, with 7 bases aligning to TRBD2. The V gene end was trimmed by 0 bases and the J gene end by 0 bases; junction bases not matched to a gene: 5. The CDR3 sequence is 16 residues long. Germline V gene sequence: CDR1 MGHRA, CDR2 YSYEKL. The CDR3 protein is CASSQEDGGFSYEQYF. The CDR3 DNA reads TGCGCCAGCAGCCAAGAGGACGGGGGGTTCTCCTACGAGCAGTACTTC.

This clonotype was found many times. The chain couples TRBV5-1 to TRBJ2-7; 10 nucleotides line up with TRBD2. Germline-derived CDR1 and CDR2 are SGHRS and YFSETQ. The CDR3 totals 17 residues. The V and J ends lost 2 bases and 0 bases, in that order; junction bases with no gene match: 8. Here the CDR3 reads CASSFTSSGSSSYEQYF. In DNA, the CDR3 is TGCGCCAGCAGCTTCACTTCTAGCGGGAGTTCCTCCTACGAGCAGTACTTC.

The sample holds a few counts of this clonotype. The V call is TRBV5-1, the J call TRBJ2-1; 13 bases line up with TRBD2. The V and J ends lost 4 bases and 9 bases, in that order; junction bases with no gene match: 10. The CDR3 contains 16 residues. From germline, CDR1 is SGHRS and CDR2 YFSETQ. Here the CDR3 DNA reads TGCGCCAGCAGCGATAAACTAGCGGGAGGGCCAGGTGAGCAGTTCTTC. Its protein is CASSDKLAGGPGEQFF.

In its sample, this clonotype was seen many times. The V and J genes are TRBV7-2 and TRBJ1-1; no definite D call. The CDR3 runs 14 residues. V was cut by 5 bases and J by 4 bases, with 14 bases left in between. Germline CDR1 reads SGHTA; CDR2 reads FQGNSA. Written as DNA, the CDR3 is TGTGCCAGCAGCCGGGAGGGTCGGGGCACTGAAGCTTTCTTT. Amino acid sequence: CASSREGRGTEAFF.

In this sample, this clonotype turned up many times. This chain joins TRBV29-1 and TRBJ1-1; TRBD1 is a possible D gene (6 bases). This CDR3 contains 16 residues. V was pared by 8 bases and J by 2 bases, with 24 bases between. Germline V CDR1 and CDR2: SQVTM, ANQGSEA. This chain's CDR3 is CSPLKIRDIYNTEAFF. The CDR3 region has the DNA TGCAGCCCCCTTAAAATCCGGGACATTTATAACACTGAAGCTTTCTTT.